This is a list of T cell receptor beta chains from one sample in a study of T cell responses to AZD1222 COVID-19 vaccine. Sequencing was performed with immunoSEQ multiplex PCR; in TCRdb, only in-frame clones are kept and a portion is missing. The table lists tens of thousands of clones, around nine tenths of them singletons. The material sequenced was peripheral blood, taken on day 0 of MenACWY control vaccination. The receptors here all came from an adult in good health. Both conserved end residues are part of each CDR3. The D gene is left open where the match is weak. Only some rows state a clone size, as once, few, many or a class for expanded clones.

D gene	clone size	V gene	J gene	CDR3 protein	CDR3 DNA
-	-	TRBV28	TRBJ1-2	CASSFRGADGYTF	TGTGCCAGCAGTTTTAGGGGGGCTGATGGCTACACCTTC
-	-	TRBV30	TRBJ2-1	CAWSTWKASFSYNEQFF	TGTGCCTGGAGCACTTGGAAGGCTTCCTTCTCCTACAATGAGCAGTTCTTC
-	-	TRBV9	TRBJ2-3	CASSATGRWPPDTQYF	TGTGCCAGCAGCGCTACAGGGCGGTGGCCACCAGATACGCAGTATTTT
TRBD2	-	TRBV4-2	TRBJ2-7	CASSQVSSIAGEQYF	TGTGCCAGCAGCCAAGTATCCTCCATAGCGGGCGAGCAGTACTTC
-	once	TRBV11-3	TRBJ1-3	CASSSGLSGNTIYF	TGTGCCAGCAGCTCAGGCCTCTCTGGAAACACCATATATTTT
TRBD1	few	TRBV7-2	TRBJ2-2	CASRPPGQGDAGELFF	TGTGCCAGCAGACCCCCAGGGCAGGGGGACGCCGGGGAGCTGTTTTTT
TRBD1	-	TRBV29-1	TRBJ1-1	CSVSFGTGGTEAFF	TGCAGCGTGTCGTTCGGGACAGGGGGCACTGAAGCTTTCTTT
-	-	TRBV30	TRBJ2-1	CAWSVPGTNEQFF	TGTGCCTGGAGTGTACCCGGGACCAATGAGCAGTTCTTC
-	-	TRBV30	TRBJ2-6	CAWSGVGANVLTF	TGTGCCTGGTCAGGGGTCGGGGCCAACGTCCTGACTTTC
-	-	TRBV19	TRBJ1-1	CASSTLQVNAEAFF	TGTGCCAGTTCAACGTTACAGGTGAACGCTGAAGCTTTCTTT
-	-	TRBV11-2	TRBJ2-2	CASSLGLSAGELFF	TGTGCCAGCAGCTTAGGATTATCTGCCGGGGAGCTGTTTTTT
TRBD2	-	TRBV6-2/TRBV6-3	TRBJ2-7	CASSATSGINEQYF	TGTGCCAGCAGTGCGACTAGCGGGATAAACGAGCAGTACTTC
-	-	TRBV28	TRBJ1-2	CASSLQGLGYTF	TGTGCCAGCAGTTTGCAGGGGCTCGGCTACACCTTC
-	once	TRBV19	TRBJ2-1	CASSIQGSYNEQFF	TGTGCCAGTAGTATTCAGGGGTCTTACAATGAGCAGTTCTTC
TRBD2	-	TRBV27	TRBJ2-7	CASTQWGSGRATDEQYF	TGTGCCAGCACCCAATGGGGTAGCGGGAGGGCCACGGACGAGCAGTACTTC
-	-	TRBV11-2	TRBJ2-3	CASSDLETDTQYF	TGTGCCAGCAGCGATCTAGAAACAGATACGCAGTATTTT
-	-	TRBV7-8	TRBJ2-7	CASSLALDYSYEQYF	TGTGCCAGCAGCTTAGCTCTGGACTATTCCTACGAGCAGTACTTC
-	once	TRBV9	TRBJ2-1	CASSVDHEQFF	TGTGCCAGCAGCGTAGATCATGAGCAGTTCTTC
-	-	TRBV7-9	TRBJ2-1	CASSLGHNEQFF	TGTGCCAGCAGCTTAGGCCACAATGAGCAGTTCTTC
TRBD2	-	TRBV28	TRBJ2-2	CASSFAGATGELFF	TGTGCCAGCAGTTTCGCGGGAGCCACCGGGGAGCTGTTTTTT
TRBD1	-	TRBV6-5	TRBJ1-1	CASRPPKGAGTEAFF	TGTGCCAGCAGACCCCCTAAGGGGGCGGGCACTGAAGCTTTCTTT
TRBD1	few	TRBV7-9	TRBJ1-6	CASSLEPDRGSYNSPLHF	TGTGCCAGCAGCTTAGAACCCGACAGGGGGTCCTATAATTCACCCCTCCACTTT
-	-	TRBV7-9	TRBJ1-1	CASSLGVTEAFF	TGTGCCAGCAGCTTAGGCGTAACTGAAGCTTTCTTT
TRBD1	-	TRBV28	TRBJ1-3	CASKGRGRGNTIYF	TGTGCCAGCAAGGGCAGGGGGCGCGGAAACACCATATATTTT
-	once	TRBV6-5	TRBJ1-2	CASSYRDAPRMYGYTF	TGTGCCAGCAGTTACAGGGACGCCCCAAGAATGTATGGCTACACCTTC
TRBD1	few	TRBV29-1	TRBJ2-7	CSALTTGTGGYEQYF	TGCAGCGCCCTGACGACCGGGACAGGGGGATACGAGCAGTACTTC
TRBD2	-	TRBV7-2	TRBJ2-7	CASSNVAGGAYEQYF	TGTGCCAGCAGCAACGTAGCGGGAGGAGCCTACGAGCAGTACTTC
-	-	TRBV29-1	TRBJ2-5	CSGGGAQETQYF	TGCAGCGGAGGCGGGGCGCAAGAGACCCAGTACTTC
-	-	TRBV18	TRBJ1-1	CASSPDRSKAEAFF	TGTGCCAGCTCACCAGACAGGAGCAAAGCTGAAGCTTTCTTT
TRBD1	-	TRBV2	TRBJ1-1	CASRQGSRNTEAFF	TGTGCCAGCAGACAGGGGAGCAGGAACACTGAAGCTTTCTTT
TRBD1	once	TRBV28	TRBJ1-2	CASSAGSAGGYGYTF	TGTGCCAGCTCGGCAGGTTCGGCAGGGGGTTATGGCTACACCTTC
TRBD1	once	TRBV28	TRBJ2-7	CASSLVGGQGYEQYF	TGTGCCAGCAGCCTGGTGGGCGGACAGGGGTACGAGCAGTACTTC
-	-	TRBV10-3	TRBJ2-5	CAISELQETQYF	TGTGCCATCAGTGAACTCCAAGAGACCCAGTACTTC
-	-	TRBV7-9	TRBJ1-6	CASSLWGQDNSPLHF	TGTGCCAGCAGCTTATGGGGACAAGATAATTCACCCCTCCACTTT
-	-	TRBV19	TRBJ2-2	CASSIWDPNTGELFF	TGTGCCAGTAGTATTTGGGATCCGAACACCGGGGAGCTGTTTTTT
-	-	TRBV10-3	TRBJ2-1	CAISEPEARHEQFF	TGTGCCATCAGTGAGCCCGAAGCTCGTCATGAGCAGTTCTTC
-	-	TRBV30	TRBJ1-5	CAWALRGNQPQHF	TGTGCCTGGGCGTTGAGAGGCAATCAGCCCCAGCATTTT
-	once	TRBV23-1	TRBJ2-7	CASSQPGTSSYEQYF	TGCGCCAGCAGTCAACCAGGGACCTCGTCCTACGAGCAGTACTTC
-	-	TRBV24-1	TRBJ2-7	CATSDHTGSLEQYF	TGTGCCACCAGTGATCACACAGGGTCTCTCGAGCAGTACTTC
TRBD1	-	TRBV28	TRBJ1-1	CASSSGGTGWGAEAFF	TGTGCCAGCAGTTCAGGTGGGACAGGGTGGGGTGCTGAAGCTTTCTTT
TRBD2	-	TRBV28	TRBJ2-1	CASSFPTSGSTYNEQFF	TGTGCCAGCAGTTTCCCGACTAGCGGGAGTACCTACAATGAGCAGTTCTTC
TRBD1	-	TRBV19	TRBJ1-4	CASSSDRGHDEKLFF	TGTGCCAGTAGTAGCGACAGGGGGCATGATGAAAAACTGTTTTTT
TRBD2	-	TRBV29-1	TRBJ2-7	CSVAGLAGIRIYEQYF	TGCAGCGTCGCAGGACTAGCGGGAATAAGGATCTACGAGCAGTACTTC
-	once	TRBV7-9	TRBJ1-2	CASSSDKYGYTF	TGTGCCAGCAGCTCCGACAAATATGGCTACACCTTC
TRBD1	-	TRBV7-3	TRBJ1-1	CASSPQGEGTEAFF	TGTGCCAGCAGCCCCCAGGGGGAGGGCACTGAAGCTTTCTTT
-	once	TRBV27	TRBJ1-5	CASSWGSGAPQHF	TGTGCCAGCAGTTGGGGGAGCGGGGCGCCCCAGCATTTT
-	once	TRBV7-9	TRBJ2-1	CASSSPLTTPSSYNEQFF	TGTGCCAGCAGCTCCCCCCTTACGACGCCGAGCTCCTACAATGAGCAGTTCTTC
TRBD2	-	TRBV30	TRBJ2-1	CAWSAHSGYSYNEQFF	TGTGCCTGGAGTGCCCATAGCGGGTACTCCTACAATGAGCAGTTCTTC
TRBD1	-	TRBV7-2	TRBJ1-2	CASTTDRVGGYTF	TGTGCCAGCACCACTGACAGGGTCGGCGGCTACACCTTC
TRBD1	-	TRBV7-2	TRBJ2-5	CASSPRTGAETQYF	TGTGCCAGCAGCCCTCGGACAGGGGCAGAGACCCAGTACTTC
-	-	TRBV2	TRBJ2-1	CASSGDGRDEQFF	TGTGCCAGCAGTGGAGACGGTAGGGATGAGCAGTTCTTC
-	-	TRBV7-2	TRBJ1-5	CASSLNRAYNQPQHF	TGTGCCAGCAGCTTAAACCGGGCCTACAATCAGCCCCAGCATTTT
-	-	TRBV7-2	TRBJ2-7	CASSSRWRPYEQYF	TGTGCCAGCAGCTCCCGATGGAGACCCTACGAGCAGTACTTC